This T cell receptor beta chain was obtained from a study of beta chain features in type 1 diabetes. Study background: Patients and healthy donors were similar in age, gender and cell yields. Sorted cells numbering around 100,000,000 were examined across all samples. General study findings and limits: VDJ junctions from type 1 diabetes patients carried fewer insertions and larger deletions.

Germline CDR1 is SGHDT and CDR2 is YYEEEE. The CDR3 contains 15 residues. Trimming cost V 1 base and J 8 bases; bases outside gene matches: 5. A word on this clone: Antigen unknown.

As every portion of the isolated RNA was reverse transcribed, the sequencing read expressed TCRB transcripts. Clones were sequenced by immunoSEQ multiplex PCR, and TCRdb holds only the in-frame ones, with some missing. This sample carries hundreds of thousands of clones, 15% to 18% of them seen once, and the ten largest clones take about 0.093%. It was via CD45RO/CCR7/CD25/CD127/CD95/CD27 that CD4+ naive, central memory, regulatory and stem cell-like memory cells were sorted. The sequenced sample was naive CD4+ T cells from blood. The TCR sequence derives from a young man in good health. The V gene is TRBV5-6, the J gene TRBJ2-1, with 11 bases that match TRBD2. The CDR3 is CASSLRLAGGYEQFF. CDR3 sequence (DNA): TGTGCCAGCAGCTTGCGCCTAGCGGGAGGCTATGAGCAGTTCTTC.